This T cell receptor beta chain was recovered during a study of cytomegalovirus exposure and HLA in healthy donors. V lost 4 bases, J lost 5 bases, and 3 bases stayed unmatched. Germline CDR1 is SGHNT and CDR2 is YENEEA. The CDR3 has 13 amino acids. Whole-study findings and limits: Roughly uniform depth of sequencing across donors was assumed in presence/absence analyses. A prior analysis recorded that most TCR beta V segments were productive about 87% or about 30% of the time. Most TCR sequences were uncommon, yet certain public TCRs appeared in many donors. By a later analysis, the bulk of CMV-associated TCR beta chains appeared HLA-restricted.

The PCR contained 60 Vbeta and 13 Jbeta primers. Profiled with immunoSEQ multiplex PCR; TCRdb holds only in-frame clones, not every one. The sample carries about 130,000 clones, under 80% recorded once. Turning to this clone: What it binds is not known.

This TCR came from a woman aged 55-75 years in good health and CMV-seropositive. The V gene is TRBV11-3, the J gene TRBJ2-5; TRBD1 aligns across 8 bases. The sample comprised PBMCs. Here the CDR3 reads CASSSGTGETQYF. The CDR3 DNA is TGTGCCAGCAGCTCTGGGACAGGCGAGACCCAGTACTTC.